The clone carrying this TCR beta chain was counted a few times. Method: immunoSEQ multiplex PCR; TCRdb's copy keeps in-frame clones and lacks some. The sample lists 250,000 to 300,000 clones, approximately 88% occurring once. These data are taken from a study of blood T cell repertoires in COVID-19. At the level of the study: The cDNA or gDNA used as material had been derived from T cells, B-cell-depleted T cells, or PBMCs.

Trimming took 8 bases from V and 1 from J, leaving 18 bases between them. Germline assignment: CDR1 MNHEY and CDR2 SMNVEV (reference sequence). There are 15 residues in the CDR3. This sequence was found in a woman between 40 and 55 years old who had recovered from COVID-19. Sequencing was performed on PBMCs or T cells enriched from blood (not recorded which). The chain carries TRBV27 and TRBJ2-7, with D perhaps TRBD2 (6 bases). CDR3 in amino acids: CASSFSGQTSYEQYF. CDR3 DNA sequence: TGTGCCAGCTCCTTTAGCGGCCAGACTTCCTACGAGCAGTACTTC.